The 10 T cell receptor beta chains reported below all come from one sample, sequenced in a study of cytomegalovirus exposure and HLA in healthy donors. The study ran its PCR with 60 Vbeta and 13 Jbeta primers. The assay was immunoSEQ multiplex PCR, and TCRdb's table has in-frame clones only and misses some. The table has about 120,000 clones, roughly 78% seen once. The source material was PBMCs. The receptors originated from a man younger than 45 in good health and CMV-seronegative.

The CDR3 region has the DNA TGTGCCAGCAGCTTCGTAGCGGGGGTGGAGACCCAGTACTTC. This encodes CASSFVAGVETQYF. This chain joins TRBV7-9 and TRBJ2-5; 9 bases line up with TRBD2. Unmatched junction bases numbered 4, after V lost 3 bases and J lost 5 bases. Per the germline V gene, CDR1 is SEHNR and CDR2 is FQNEAQ (reference sequence). CDR3 size: 14 residues.

The chain uses TRBV27 and TRBJ2-3; TRBD2 agrees at 9 bases. This CDR3 has 17 amino acids. Germline V CDR1 and CDR2: MNHEY, SMNVEV (reference sequence). V gave up 8 bases and J gave up 4 bases; unmatched junction bases: 16. CDR3 sequence (DNA): TGTGCCAGCCTACTACGGCCGGGCGGGGGGGGGCCAGATACGCAGTATTTT. It encodes CASLLRPGGGGPDTQYF.

The chain has TRBV6-5 and TRBJ1-3, with D possibly being TRBD1 (5 bases). The CDR3 runs 15 residues. Deletions cut 6 bases from V and 3 bases from J, with 15 bases between. Germline CDR1 reads MNHEY; CDR2 reads SVGAGI. This chain's CDR3 is CASSRATELGNTIYF. In DNA, the CDR3 is TGTGCCAGCAGCCGAGCGACAGAGCTTGGAAACACCATATATTTT.

The chain uses TRBV28 and TRBJ1-1, with D perhaps matching TRBD1 (6 bases). CDR1 is MDHEN, CDR2 SYDVKM, per germline. Trimming shortened V by 3 bases and J by 0 bases, and 11 bases separated the two germline ends. This CDR3 comprises 15 residues. CDR3 residues: CASSFHPGVNTEAFF. The CDR3 DNA sequence: TGTGCCAGCAGTTTTCATCCAGGGGTGAACACTGAAGCTTTCTTT.

This clone has just one count. The gene calls are TRBV28 and TRBJ2-5; the match to TRBD1 covers 8 bases. Germline CDR1 and CDR2: MDHEN and SYDVKM. CDR3 length: 17 residues. V lost 4 bases to trimming and J lost 5 bases; unmatched junction nucleotides: 15. CDR3 in DNA: TGTGCCAGCAGTTCTGACCCCCGGACAGGGTTGATGGAGACCCAGTACTTC. It codes for CASSSDPRTGLMETQYF.

This chain uses TRBV7-9 with TRBJ2-2; 7 bases map to TRBD1. In germline, CDR1 is SEHNR, CDR2 FQNEAQ (reference sequence). The CDR3 is 17 amino acids. The J segment lost 4 bases and the V segment lost 4 bases, leaving 12 bases of the junction unmatched. The CDR3 reads CASSSPTGKSFTGELFF. CDR3 DNA: TGTGCCAGCAGCTCGCCGACAGGGAAGTCTTTCACCGGGGAGCTGTTTTTT.

This rearrangement joins TRBV28 to TRBJ2-2; 11 positions agree with TRBD1. CDR1 and CDR2 from the germline V gene are MDHEN and SYDVKM. The V segment lost 2 bases and the J segment 4 bases; nucleotides outside the gene matches: 9. CDR3 length equals 18 residues. This chain's CDR3 is CASSLNTRTGGGTGELFF. The CDR3 DNA reads TGTGCCAGCAGTTTAAATACGCGGACAGGGGGCGGCACCGGGGAGCTGTTTTTT.

The chain has TRBV5-1 and TRBJ2-1; the match to TRBD2 covers 13 bases. CDR1 and CDR2 from the germline V gene are SGHRS and YFSETQ. CDR3 length: 15 residues. The V and J ends lost 0 bases and 8 bases, in that order; junction bases with no gene match: 2. The CDR3 bases are TGCGCCAGCAGCTTGGGACTAGCGGGGGGTGATGAGCAGTTCTTC. Translation gives CASSLGLAGGDEQFF. Full variable domain (outside the CDR3, taken from reference TRBV5-1 and TRBJ2-1): KAGVTQTPRYLIKTRGQQVTLSCSPISGHRSVSWYQQTPGQGLQFLFEYFSETQRNKGNFPGRFSGRQFSNSRSEMNVSTLELGDSALYLCASSLGLAGGDEQFFGPGTRLTVL.

V and J are TRBV5-1 and TRBJ2-3; D may be TRBD2 (5 bases). The CDR3 is made up of 14 amino acids. The V and J ends lost 3 bases and 5 bases respectively, with 13 bases between them. Germline lookup yields CDR1 SGHRS and CDR2 YFSETQ. The CDR3 DNA is TGCGCCAGCAGCTGGACGACTACGGTAGATACGCAGTATTTT. Its translation is CASSWTTTVDTQYF. Together with reference TRBV5-1 and TRBJ2-3, the CDR3 gives the full variable domain: KAGVTQTPRYLIKTRGQQVTLSCSPISGHRSVSWYQQTPGQGLQFLFEYFSETQRNKGNFPGRFSGRQFSNSRSEMNVSTLELGDSALYLCASSWTTTVDTQYFGPGTRLTVL.

The chain recombines TRBV5-1 with TRBJ1-6, with 10 bases that match TRBD1. Trimming removed 3 bases from V and 5 bases from J; junction bases left unmatched: 5. Per the germline V gene, CDR1 is SGHRS and CDR2 is YFSETQ. The CDR3 extends over 16 amino acids. CDR3 nucleotide sequence: TGCGCCAGCAGCTGGACAGGGGGTGCCAATAATTCACCCCTCCACTTT. Protein: CASSWTGGANNSPLHF.